One TCR beta chain is described in this entry. Its target is not known. With V trimmed by 2 bases and J by 7 bases, 3 bases remained unmatched. Per the germline V gene, CDR1 is KGHDR and CDR2 is SFDVKD. This CDR3 region has 15 residues. TCRdb ran MiXCR on the reads and lists one entry per CDR3 protein. The profile shows just under 500,000 distinct CDR3 sequences, more than 30% of them singletons. This entry belongs to a study of T cell repertoires in cytomegalovirus infection. As for the study in general: Public TCR beta signature analysis indicated the presence of both CMV infection and matching HLA type. Study conclusions and caveats: HLA-C-restricted CMV-specific TCR beta clonotypes were dominant in the ex vivo response.

V usage is TRBV24-1 and J usage is TRBJ2-1; TRBD1 agrees at 11 bases. Material: cultured PBMCs, obtained from culture after CMV antigen stimulation. The receptor's source is a human donor in good health (CMV status not recorded). Some clones in this sample may be carry-over from other donors' samples. The CDR3 here is CATSDSGQGVNEQFF. The CDR3 bases are TGTGCCACCAGTGATTCGGGACAGGGGGTGAATGAGCAGTTCTTC.